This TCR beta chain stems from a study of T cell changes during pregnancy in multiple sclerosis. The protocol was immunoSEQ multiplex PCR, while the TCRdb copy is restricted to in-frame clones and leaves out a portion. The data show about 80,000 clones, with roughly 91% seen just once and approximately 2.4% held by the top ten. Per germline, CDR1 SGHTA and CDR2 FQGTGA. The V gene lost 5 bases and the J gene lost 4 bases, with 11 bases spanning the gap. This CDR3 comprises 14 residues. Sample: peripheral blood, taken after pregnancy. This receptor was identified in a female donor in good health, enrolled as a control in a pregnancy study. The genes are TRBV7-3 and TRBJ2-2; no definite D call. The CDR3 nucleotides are TGTGCCAGCAGCCCCCGTTTGCGCACCGGGGAGCTGTTTTTT. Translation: CASSPRLRTGELFF.